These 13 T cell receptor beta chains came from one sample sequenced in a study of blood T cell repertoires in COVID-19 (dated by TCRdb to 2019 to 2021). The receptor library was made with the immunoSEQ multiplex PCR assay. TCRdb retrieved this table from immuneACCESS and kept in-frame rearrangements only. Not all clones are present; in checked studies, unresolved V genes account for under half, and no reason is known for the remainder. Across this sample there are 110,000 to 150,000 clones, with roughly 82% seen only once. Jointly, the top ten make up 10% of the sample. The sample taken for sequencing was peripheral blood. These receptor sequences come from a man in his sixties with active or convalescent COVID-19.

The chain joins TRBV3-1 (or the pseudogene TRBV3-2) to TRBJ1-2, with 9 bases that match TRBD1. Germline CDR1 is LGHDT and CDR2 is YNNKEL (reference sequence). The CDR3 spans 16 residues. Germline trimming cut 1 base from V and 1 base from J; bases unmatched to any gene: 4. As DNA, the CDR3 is TGTGCCAGCAGCCAAGGGGACAGGGTCAATAACTATGGCTACACCTTC. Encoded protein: CASSQGDRVNNYGYTF.

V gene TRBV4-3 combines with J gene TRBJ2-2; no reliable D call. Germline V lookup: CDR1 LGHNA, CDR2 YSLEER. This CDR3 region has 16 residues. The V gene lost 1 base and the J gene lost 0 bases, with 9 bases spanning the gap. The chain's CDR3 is CASSQVPLSNTGELFF. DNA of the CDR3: TGCGCCAGCAGCCAAGTCCCCCTCTCGAACACCGGGGAGCTGTTTTTT.

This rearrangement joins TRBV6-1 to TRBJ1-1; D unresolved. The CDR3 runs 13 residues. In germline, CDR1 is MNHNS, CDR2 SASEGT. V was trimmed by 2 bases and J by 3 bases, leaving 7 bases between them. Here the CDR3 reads CASSESTDTEAFF. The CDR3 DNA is TGTGCCAGCAGTGAATCCACTGACACTGAAGCTTTCTTT.

CDR3 DNA sequence: TGTGCCAGCAGCTTCTCCCAGTTATATGGCTACACCTTC. Encoded protein: CASSFSQLYGYTF. This chain uses TRBV11-2 with TRBJ1-2, with D unclear. Per the germline V gene, CDR1 is SGHAT and CDR2 is FQNNGV. V was clipped by 3 bases and J by 5 bases, with 10 bases between them. This CDR3 comprises 13 residues.

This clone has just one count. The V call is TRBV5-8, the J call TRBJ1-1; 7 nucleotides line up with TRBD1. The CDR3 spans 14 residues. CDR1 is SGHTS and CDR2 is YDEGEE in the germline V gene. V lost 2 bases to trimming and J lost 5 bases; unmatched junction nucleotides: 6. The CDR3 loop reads CASSFVRGITEAFF. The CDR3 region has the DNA TGTGCCAGCAGCTTTGTCAGGGGGATTACTGAAGCTTTCTTT.

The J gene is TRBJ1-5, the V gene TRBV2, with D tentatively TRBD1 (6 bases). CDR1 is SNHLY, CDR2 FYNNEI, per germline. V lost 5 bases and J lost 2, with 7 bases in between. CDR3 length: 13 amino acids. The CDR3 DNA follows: TGTGCCAGCAGTCGACAGGGCAATCAGCCCCAGCATTTT. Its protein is CASSRQGNQPQHF. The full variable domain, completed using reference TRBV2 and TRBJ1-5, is EPEVTQTPSHQVTQMGQEVILRCVPISNHLYFYWYRQILGQKVEFLVSFYNNEISEKSEIFDDQFSVERPDGSNFTLKIRSTKLEDSAMYFCASSRQGNQPQHFGDGTRLSIL.

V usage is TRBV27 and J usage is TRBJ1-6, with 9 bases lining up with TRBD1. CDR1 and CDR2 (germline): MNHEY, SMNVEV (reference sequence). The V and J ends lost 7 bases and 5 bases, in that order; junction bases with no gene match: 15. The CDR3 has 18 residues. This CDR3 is CASNPGQGFLLHNSPLHF. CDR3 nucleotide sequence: TGTGCCAGCAACCCGGGACAGGGCTTTCTACTCCATAATTCACCCCTCCACTTT.

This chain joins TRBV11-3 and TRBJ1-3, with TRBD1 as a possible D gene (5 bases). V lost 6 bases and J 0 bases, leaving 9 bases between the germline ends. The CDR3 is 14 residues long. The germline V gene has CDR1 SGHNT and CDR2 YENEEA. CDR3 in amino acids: CASRSTVSGNTIYF. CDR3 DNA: TGTGCCAGCAGATCGACAGTCTCTGGAAACACCATATATTTT.

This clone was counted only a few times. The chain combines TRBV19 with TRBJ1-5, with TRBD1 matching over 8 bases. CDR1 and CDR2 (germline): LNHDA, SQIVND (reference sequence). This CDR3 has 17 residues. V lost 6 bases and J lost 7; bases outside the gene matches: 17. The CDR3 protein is CASSTGGGQARGQPQHF. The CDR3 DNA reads TGTGCCAGTAGCACTGGTGGGGGACAGGCTCGAGGCCAGCCCCAGCATTTT.

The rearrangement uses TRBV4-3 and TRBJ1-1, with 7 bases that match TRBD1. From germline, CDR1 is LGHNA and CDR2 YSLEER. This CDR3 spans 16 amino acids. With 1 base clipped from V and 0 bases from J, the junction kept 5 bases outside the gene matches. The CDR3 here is CASSQGQGYMNTEAFF. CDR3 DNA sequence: TGCGCCAGCAGCCAAGGACAGGGATACATGAACACTGAAGCTTTCTTT.

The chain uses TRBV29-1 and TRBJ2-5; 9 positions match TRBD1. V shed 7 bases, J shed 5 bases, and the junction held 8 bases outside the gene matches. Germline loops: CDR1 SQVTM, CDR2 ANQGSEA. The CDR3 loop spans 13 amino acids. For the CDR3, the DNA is TGCAGCGCCGCGGGACAGGGAGGGGAGACCCAGTACTTC. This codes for CSAAGQGGETQYF.

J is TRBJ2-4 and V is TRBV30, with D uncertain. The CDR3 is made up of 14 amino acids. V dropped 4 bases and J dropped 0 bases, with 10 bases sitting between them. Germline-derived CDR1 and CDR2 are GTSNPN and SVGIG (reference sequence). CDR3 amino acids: CAWTDFLAKNIQYF. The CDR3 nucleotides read TGTGCCTGGACTGACTTCCTAGCCAAAAACATTCAGTACTTC.

Here the CDR3 DNA reads TGTGCCAGCAGCTTGCAGGGTTCGTACACTGAAGCTTTCTTT. Amino acids: CASSLQGSYTEAFF. The J gene is TRBJ1-1, the V gene TRBV5-6, with a tentative D call TRBD1 (5 bases). Trimming took off 1 base at V and 3 bases at J, with 10 bases between the two ends. CDR1 and CDR2 (germline): SGHDT, YYEEEE. The CDR3 contains 14 residues.